These 10 T cell receptor beta chains were all obtained from the same sample, sequenced in a study of long-term antiretroviral therapy in people with HIV. The assay, immunoSEQ v3.0, was run at survey level. Assay: immunoSEQ multiplex PCR; the TCRdb copy retains only in-frame clones and omits some. Of more than 20,000 clones listed, around 92% are singletons. Sample: unsorted PBMCs, taken 4.4 years after starting antiretroviral therapy. The receptors derive from a woman aged 45-65 years with HIV.

The J gene is TRBJ1-5, the V gene TRBV6-6; D unclear. The CDR3 has 14 residues. Trimming shortened V by 0 bases and J by 3 bases, and 6 bases separated the two germline ends. Germline V gives CDR1 MNHNY, CDR2 SVGAGI (reference sequence). The CDR3, as DNA: TGTGCCAGCAGTTACTCGACTGTCAATCAGCCCCAGCATTTT. Residues: CASSYSTVNQPQHF.

The gene calls are TRBV27 and TRBJ2-3, with 9 bases aligning to TRBD1. This CDR3 region has 12 residues. Trimming cost V 9 bases and J 5 bases; bases outside gene matches: 3. CDR1 and CDR2 (germline): MNHEY, SMNVEV (reference sequence). The CDR3 region is CASGTGIDTQYF. In DNA form, the CDR3 reads TGTGCCAGTGGGACAGGGATAGATACGCAGTATTTT.

The V and J genes are TRBV11-2 and TRBJ2-1, with a possible D match to TRBD2 (6 bases). Germline CDR1 SGHAT, CDR2 FQNNGV. Trimming shortened V by 1 base and J by 8 bases, and 9 bases separated the two germline ends. The CDR3 length is 13 residues. The CDR3 coding sequence is TGTGCCAGCAGCTTAGGGGGGGACGATGAGCAGTTCTTC. Its protein is CASSLGGDDEQFF. The variable domain in full, completed from reference TRBV11-2 and TRBJ2-1, reads EAGVAQSPRYKIIEKRQSVAFWCNPISGHATLYWYQQILGQGPKLLIQFQNNGVVDDSQLPKDRFSAERLKGVDSTLKIQPAKLEDSAVYLCASSLGGDDEQFFGPGTRLTVL.

The rearrangement links TRBV9 to TRBJ1-6; 8 nucleotides line up with TRBD1. V dropped 4 bases and J dropped 8; count of bases not matched to a gene: 11. The germline V gene encodes CDR1 SGDLS and CDR2 YYNGEE. CDR3 size: 16 residues. The CDR3 DNA is TGTGCCAGCAGCTCCCAAGACAGGGGAATATATTCACCCCTCCACTTT. Its protein is CASSSQDRGIYSPLHF.

The chain couples TRBV29-1 to TRBJ2-7; no definite D call. Deletions cut 3 bases from V and 0 bases from J, with 12 bases between. Germline CDR1 and CDR2: SQVTM and ANQGSEA. The CDR3 extends over 14 amino acids. Here the CDR3 DNA reads TGCAGCGTTGATAGGCAGCTAAGCTCCTACGAGCAGTACTTC. Protein sequence: CSVDRQLSSYEQYF.

This clone came up once. The rearrangement uses TRBV18 and TRBJ2-2; TRBD1 might be the D (6 bases). Germline CDR1 KGHSH, CDR2 LQKENI. This CDR3 comprises 16 residues. Trimming removed 3 bases at V and 7 bases at J, with 18 bases between. The CDR3 nucleotides read TGTGCCAGCTCACCGGACAGACCCGGGGTGATCGGGGAGCTGTTTTTT. Its translation is CASSPDRPGVIGELFF.

The chain combines TRBV5-6 with TRBJ2-3; D may be TRBD1 (6 bases). The V and J ends lost 0 bases and 4 bases respectively, with 15 bases between them. CDR1 is SGHDT, CDR2 YYEEEE, per germline. The CDR3 runs 16 residues. The CDR3 spells CASSLGGPGGSDTQYF. CDR3 DNA: TGTGCCAGCAGCTTGGGGGGGCCTGGGGGTTCAGATACGCAGTATTTT.

This chain links TRBV2 with TRBJ2-5; tentative D call: TRBD1 (5 bases). Deletions cut 6 bases from V and 4 bases from J, with 12 bases between. The germline V gene has CDR1 SNHLY and CDR2 FYNNEI. The CDR3 has 13 residues. The DNA of the CDR3 is TGTGCCAGCAGCTCTGACAGACGAGAGACCCAGTACTTC. As protein: CASSSDRRETQYF. Filled out from reference TRBV2 and TRBJ2-5, the complete variable domain reads EPEVTQTPSHQVTQMGQEVILRCVPISNHLYFYWYRQILGQKVEFLVSFYNNEISEKSEIFDDQFSVERPDGSNFTLKIRSTKLEDSAMYFCASSSDRRETQYFGPGTRLLVL.

The V and J genes are TRBV11-3 and TRBJ2-3, with 8 bases lining up with TRBD2. V was pared by 1 base and J by 6 bases, with 3 bases of the junction left unmatched. This CDR3 has 14 amino acids. The germline gives CDR1 SGHNT, CDR2 YENEEA. DNA for the CDR3: TGTGCCAGCAGCTTAGGTAGCGGGGCCGATACGCAGTATTTT. As protein: CASSLGSGADTQYF.

V usage is TRBV18 and J usage is TRBJ2-7, with 11 bases identical to TRBD2. Germline V gives CDR1 KGHSH, CDR2 LQKENI. Losses at the gene ends were 8 bases for V and 4 bases for J; bases not matched to a gene: 7. The CDR3 length is 14 residues. In DNA form, the CDR3 reads TGTGCCAGCGCCCTAGCGGGGGGTGCTTACGAGCAGTACTTC. This translates into CASALAGGAYEQYF.